A single sample is the source of the 2 T cell receptor beta chains below, sequenced in a study of blood T cell repertoires in COVID-19. Clones were read by immunoSEQ multiplex PCR, and TCRdb kept only the in-frame ones, dropping some. Found here are under 250,000 clones, about 87% of them singletons; the top ten hold 5.5% to 9%. The sample consisted of peripheral blood. These receptors originate from a woman aged 70-85 years with active or convalescent COVID-19.

This clone appeared many times. This sample also contains other DNA sequences that code for the same CDR3. This chain joins TRBV4-3 and TRBJ1-1, with D uncertain. The CDR3 runs to 13 residues. Germline V CDR1 and CDR2: LGHNA, YSLEER. V was trimmed by 1 base and J by 4 bases, leaving 7 bases between them. In DNA form, the CDR3 reads TGCGCCAGCAGCCAAGGTTTAGCCACTGAAGCTTTCTTT. Translation: CASSQGLATEAFF.

This clone is a singleton in its sample. The chain has TRBV6-5 and TRBJ2-7; 9 nucleotides align to TRBD1. The CDR3 covers 16 residues. The V gene's germline CDR1 is MNHEY and CDR2 SVGAGI. V was pared by 2 bases and J by 2 bases, with 7 bases of the junction left unmatched. CDR3 loop: CASSYAGTGSPYEQYF. The CDR3 coding sequence is TGTGCCAGCAGTTACGCCGGGACAGGGAGCCCCTACGAGCAGTACTTC.